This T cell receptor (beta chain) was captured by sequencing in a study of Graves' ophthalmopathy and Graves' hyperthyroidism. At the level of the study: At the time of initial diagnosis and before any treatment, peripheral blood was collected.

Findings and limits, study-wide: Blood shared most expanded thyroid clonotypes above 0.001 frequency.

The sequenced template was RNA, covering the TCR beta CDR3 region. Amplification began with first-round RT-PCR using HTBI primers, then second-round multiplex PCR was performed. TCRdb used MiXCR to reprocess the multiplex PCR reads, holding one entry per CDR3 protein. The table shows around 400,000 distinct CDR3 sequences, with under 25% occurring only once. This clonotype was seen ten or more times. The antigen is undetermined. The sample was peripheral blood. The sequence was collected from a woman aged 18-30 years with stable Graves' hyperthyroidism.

The CDR3 reads CASSPRAGWTEAFF. Here the CDR3 DNA reads TGTGCCAGTAGCCCCCGGGCAGGGTGGACTGAAGCTTTCTTT. J is TRBJ1-1 and V is TRBV19; D possibly corresponds to TRBD1 (5 bases). The CDR3 spans 14 residues. Between the trimmed V and J ends, which lost 6 bases and 5 bases, there was a span of 16 bases. Germline CDR1 and CDR2: LNHDA and SQIVND (reference sequence).